This T cell receptor beta chain stems from a study of cytomegalovirus exposure and HLA in healthy donors. V shed 6 bases and J 0 bases; nucleotides not matched to a gene: 2. Germline V CDR1 and CDR2: SGHVS, FNYEAQ. The CDR3 spans 14 residues. Researchers ran the PCR with 60 Vbeta and 13 Jbeta primers. Clones were read by immunoSEQ multiplex PCR, and TCRdb kept only the in-frame ones, dropping some. The table has more than 90,000 clones, 76% seen once. Material: PBMCs. The J gene is TRBJ2-3, the V gene TRBV7-6, with TRBD1 matching 8 bases. The TCR was taken from a middle-aged man in good health and CMV-seronegative. In DNA, the CDR3 is TGTGCCAGCAGACAGGGGGTCAGCACAGATACGCAGTATTTT. Translation gives CASRQGVSTDTQYF.